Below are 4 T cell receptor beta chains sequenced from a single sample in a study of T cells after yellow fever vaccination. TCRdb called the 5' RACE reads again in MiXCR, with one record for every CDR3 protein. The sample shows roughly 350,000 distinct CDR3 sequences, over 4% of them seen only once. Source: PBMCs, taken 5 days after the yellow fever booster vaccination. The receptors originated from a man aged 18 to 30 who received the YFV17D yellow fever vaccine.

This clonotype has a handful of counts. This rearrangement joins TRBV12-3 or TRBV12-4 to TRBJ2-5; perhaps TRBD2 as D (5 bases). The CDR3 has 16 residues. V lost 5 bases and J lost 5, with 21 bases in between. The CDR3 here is CASSPYGIQSGETQYF. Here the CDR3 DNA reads TGTGCCAGCAGTCCTTACGGGATTCAGTCCGGGGAGACCCAGTACTTC.

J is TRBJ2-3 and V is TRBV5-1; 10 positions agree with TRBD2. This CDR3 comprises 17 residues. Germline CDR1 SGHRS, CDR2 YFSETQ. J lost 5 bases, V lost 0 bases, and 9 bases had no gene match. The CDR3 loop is CASSLGRDSGGLDTQYF. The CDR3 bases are TGCGCCAGCAGCTTGGGTCGGGATAGCGGGGGGCTAGATACGCAGTATTTT.

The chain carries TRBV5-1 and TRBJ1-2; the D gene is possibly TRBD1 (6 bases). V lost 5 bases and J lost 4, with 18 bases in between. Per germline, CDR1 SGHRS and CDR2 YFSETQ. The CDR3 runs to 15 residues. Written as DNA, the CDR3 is TGCGCCAGCAGGGATCCAAACAGGGTGAGCTATGGCTACACCTTC. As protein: CASRDPNRVSYGYTF.

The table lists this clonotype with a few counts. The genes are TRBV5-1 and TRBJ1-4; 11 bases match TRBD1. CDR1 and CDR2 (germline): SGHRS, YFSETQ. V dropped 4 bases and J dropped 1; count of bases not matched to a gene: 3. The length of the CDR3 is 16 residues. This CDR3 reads CASSDGTGGTNEKLFF. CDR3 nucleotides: TGCGCCAGCAGCGATGGGACAGGGGGAACTAATGAAAAACTGTTTTTT.